The rows below give T cell receptor beta chains drawn from one sample of a study of control samples from healthy donors and cancer patients. Sequenced by immunoSEQ multiplex PCR; TCRdb stores in-frame clones only, minus some. This sample has roughly 50,000 clones; around 94% occur once, and the top ten carry 0.7% to 0.85%. The specimen sequenced was PBMCs. The source of these receptors is a man between 25 and 39 years old with colorectal cancer. The CDR3 runs from the conserved cysteine through the conserved F or W. A D gene is named only where the DNA matches it firmly. Clone size appears in some rows only: once, few, many, or a class for an expanded clone.

j_call	cdr3_length	d_call	v_call	clone_size	cdr3_aa	cdr3_nt
TRBJ1-1	12	NA	TRBV7-9	few	CASSFLLGEAFF	TGTGCCAGCAGCTTTCTTTTAGGCGAAGCTTTCTTT
TRBJ2-3	14	NA	TRBV18	NA	CASSPAQGTDTQYF	TGTGCCAGCTCACCCGCGCAGGGCACAGATACGCAGTATTTT
TRBJ1-1	13	NA	TRBV11-3	once	CASSLAMNTEAFF	TGTGCCAGCAGCTTAGCCATGAACACTGAAGCTTTCTTT
TRBJ2-1	18	TRBD2	TRBV4-1	NA	CASSQHAIPSGQYNEQFF	TGCGCCAGCAGCCAACACGCCATCCCTAGCGGGCAGTACAATGAGCAGTTCTTC
TRBJ1-2	16	NA	TRBV4-2	NA	CASSQEQTQGHYGYTF	TGTGCCAGCAGCCAAGAGCAAACTCAGGGACACTATGGCTACACCTTC
TRBJ1-5	14	NA	TRBV6-2/TRBV6-3	NA	CASSHKGSGQPQHF	TGTGCCAGCAGTCACAAGGGTTCGGGTCAGCCCCAGCATTTT
TRBJ2-7	15	TRBD2	TRBV5-1	NA	CASRRDSGGRYEQYF	TGCGCCAGCAGGAGGGACAGCGGGGGGCGTTACGAGCAGTACTTC
TRBJ1-2	15	NA	TRBV11-3	NA	CASSGKDSPHYGYTF	TGTGCCAGCAGCGGTAAGGACAGCCCACACTATGGCTACACCTTC
TRBJ1-4	15	NA	TRBV18	NA	CASSPTTASNEKLFF	TGTGCCAGCTCACCAACGACGGCCTCTAATGAAAAACTGTTTTTT
TRBJ2-4	15	NA	TRBV11-2	NA	CASRPAGQGRRGQYF	TGTGCCAGCAGACCTGCAGGGCAGGGCAGAAGGGGTCAGTACTTC
TRBJ2-5	16	NA	TRBV7-9	NA	CASSRGWAAKEETQYF	TGTGCCAGCAGCAGAGGCTGGGCAGCGAAAGAAGAGACCCAGTACTTC
TRBJ1-1	13	NA	TRBV19	NA	CASMRGVNTEAFF	TGTGCCAGTATGAGAGGGGTGAACACTGAAGCTTTCTTT
TRBJ2-7	12	NA	TRBV12-3/TRBV12-4	NA	CASSLGTYEQYF	TGTGCCAGCAGTTTAGGTACCTACGAGCAGTACTTC
TRBJ2-1	16	TRBD2	TRBV6-2/TRBV6-3	once	CASSRRLAGTINEQFF	TGTGCCAGCAGCCGCCGACTAGCGGGGACCATCAATGAGCAGTTCTTC
TRBJ1-1	16	NA	TRBV5-1	NA	CASSSRSRGDNTEAFF	TGCGCCAGCAGCTCTCGGAGCAGGGGAGATAACACTGAAGCTTTCTTT
TRBJ2-7	14	NA	TRBV6-1	NA	CASSESEGAYEQYF	TGTGCCAGCAGTGAGAGTGAGGGGGCCTACGAGCAGTACTTC